The present entry profiles one TCR beta chain with its context. Its antigen is as yet unknown. TCRdb itself ran the 5' RACE reads through MiXCR, one entry per CDR3 protein. The sample shows 1,800,000 or so distinct CDR3 sequences, around 29% of them seen only once. The data stem from a study of identical twins. Findings and caveats of the study: Zero-insertion analyses could be partly confounded by invariant MAIT and iNKT cells. The abundant beta clonotypes from cord blood had fewer insertions, and memory repertoires had none of this.

This CDR3 comprises 13 residues. Germline V lookup: CDR1 MNHEY, CDR2 SVGAGI. V was cut by 7 bases and J by 6 bases, with 13 bases left in between. The chain joins TRBV6-5 to TRBJ1-5; D possibly corresponds to TRBD1 (6 bases). The source is a newborn girl in good health. Sequencing input: cord blood. The CDR3 spells CASNKQGTQPQHF. CDR3 bases: TGTGCCAGCAACAAACAGGGAACTCAGCCCCAGCATTTT.